A single sample gave rise to the 24 T cell receptor beta chains below, sequenced in a study of blood T cell repertoires in COVID-19 (dated by TCRdb to about 2020). Libraries came from the immunoSEQ multiplex PCR assay. The source is immuneACCESS, and TCRdb retained only in-frame sequences with V and J called. Part of the clones is not carried over; for the studies checked, unresolved V genes explain less than half of this, and the remainder is unexplained. A total of under 70,000 clones appear in this sample, approximately 90% of them only once. The top ten clones comprise around 9.1% of the sample. Sequenced input: PBMCs or T cells enriched from blood (not recorded which). These receptor sequences come from a woman aged 40-49 years who had recovered from COVID-19.

V usage is TRBV5-1 and J usage is TRBJ1-6, with unresolved D. Trimming shortened V by 4 bases and J by 8 bases, and 13 bases separated the two germline ends. The CDR3 length is 14 residues. CDR1 is SGHRS, CDR2 YFSETQ, per germline. CDR3 DNA: TGCGCCAGCAGCCTCCCTTCCGAGTATTCACCCCTCCACTTT. Translating gives CASSLPSEYSPLHF.

The gene calls are TRBV7-9 and TRBJ1-5, with a possible D match to TRBD1 (5 bases). This CDR3 spans 13 amino acids. The germline CDR1 and CDR2 sequences are SEHNR and FQNEAQ (reference sequence). Deletions cut 1 base from V and 15 bases from J, with 16 bases between. In nucleotides, the CDR3 is TGTGCCAGCAGCTTAGGGAGGGGAGGGACCCTGCATTTT. Encoded protein: CASSLGRGGTLHF.

The chain couples TRBV30 to TRBJ2-7; TRBD1 matches at 7 bases. V trimming: 3 bases; J trimming: 8 bases; junction bases outside the gene matches: 10. Germline CDR1 reads GTSNPN; CDR2 reads SVGIG (reference sequence). The CDR3 covers 13 residues. The CDR3: CAWRLPDRDKQYF. CDR3 coding DNA: TGTGCCTGGAGACTTCCAGACAGGGATAAGCAGTACTTC.

The chain carries TRBV29-1 and TRBJ2-6; 7 bases are a match to TRBD1. The CDR3 length is 18 residues. Losses at the gene ends were 0 bases for V and 0 bases for J; bases not matched to a gene: 8. In germline, CDR1 is SQVTM, CDR2 ANQGSEA. The CDR3 bases are TGCAGCGTTGAAGATTGGTGGCCAGGGGGCTCTGGGGCCAACGTCCTGACTTTC. Translated, it gives CSVEDWWPGGSGANVLTF.

The chain employs TRBV6-5 and TRBJ1-2; possible D gene TRBD1, 6 bases. CDR1 and CDR2 (germline): MNHEY, SVGAGI. The CDR3 contains 12 residues. Deletions cut 7 bases from V and 5 bases from J, with 11 bases between. The CDR3 DNA is TGTGCCAGCATCGGGGACATTTATGGCTACACCTTC. As protein: CASIGDIYGYTF.

The genes are TRBV11-3 and TRBJ2-1; 9 bases agree with TRBD1. Trimming at V came to 4 bases and at J to 6 bases, leaving 10 bases not matched to a gene. The CDR3 length is 16 residues. The V gene's germline CDR1 is SGHNT and CDR2 YENEEA. The CDR3 DNA follows: TGTGCCAGCAGCTGGGTTGGACAGGGGACGGGCAATGAGCAGTTCTTC. Protein sequence: CASSWVGQGTGNEQFF.

The genes are TRBV7-8 and TRBJ1-1; no definite D call. Germline CDR1 reads SGHVS; CDR2 reads FQNEAQ. This CDR3 region has 14 residues. Trimming cost V 5 bases and J 4 bases, with 14 bases left between them. CDR3 residues: CASSLFVAGTEAFF. In DNA, the CDR3 is TGTGCCAGCAGCCTTTTTGTGGCTGGCACTGAAGCTTTCTTT. Together with reference TRBV7-8 and TRBJ1-1, the CDR3 gives the full variable domain: GAGVSQSPRYKVAKRGQDVALRCDPISGHVSLFWYQQALGQGPEFLTYFQNEAQLDKSGLPSDRFFAERPEGSVSTLKIQRTQQEDSAVYLCASSLFVAGTEAFFGQGTRLTVV.

The rearrangement links TRBV7-9 to TRBJ1-1, with TRBD1 identical over 7 bases. CDR1 is SEHNR, CDR2 FQNEAQ, per germline (reference sequence). The CDR3 length is 15 residues. The ends lost 5 bases at V and 4 bases at J; junction bases unmatched: 10. The CDR3 nucleotides are TGTGCCAGCAGCCGTACAGGGGATCGAGTCACTGAAGCTTTCTTT. It is translated as CASSRTGDRVTEAFF.

The gene calls are TRBV7-9 and TRBJ2-1, with D perhaps TRBD2 (7 bases). Trimming left V 5 bases short and J 4 bases short, with 15 bases between. The CDR3 has 15 residues. Germline V gene data show CDR1 as SEHNR and CDR2 as FQNEAQ (reference sequence). DNA for the CDR3: TGTGCCAGCAGCCAAGGGGAGGGGGTGTACAATGAGCAGTTCTTC. Protein: CASSQGEGVYNEQFF.

The chain uses TRBV5-4 and TRBJ1-6, with 10 bases aligning to TRBD1. The trim removed 3 bases at V and 15 bases at J, leaving 6 bases unmatched. The germline CDR1 and CDR2 sequences are SGHNT and YYREEE (reference sequence). The CDR3 covers 13 residues. In DNA form, the CDR3 reads TGTGCCAGCAGCTGGGACAGGGGTGAGGGCCTCCACTTT. It specifies CASSWDRGEGLHF.

This clone came up a few times. This chain uses TRBV6-6 with TRBJ1-5; 8 bases agree with TRBD1. The germline gives CDR1 MNHNY, CDR2 SVGAGI (reference sequence). V dropped 5 bases and J dropped 0; count of bases not matched to a gene: 9. The CDR3 covers 17 residues. The CDR3 DNA reads as TGTGCCAGCAGTCCTTGGACAGGGCTCAATAGCAATCAGCCCCAGCATTTT. Protein sequence: CASSPWTGLNSNQPQHF.

The chain carries TRBV6-5 and TRBJ2-1; tentatively, D is TRBD1 (5 bases). The CDR3 runs to 14 residues. Trimming left V 3 bases short and J 5 bases short, with 11 bases between. Germline V gene data show CDR1 as MNHEY and CDR2 as SVGAGI. DNA for the CDR3: TGTGCCAGCAGTTATAGGGGCCCAGACAATGAGCAGTTCTTC. The encoded protein is CASSYRGPDNEQFF.

The gene calls are TRBV11-2 and TRBJ2-2; 13 nucleotides match TRBD2. V was clipped by 3 bases and J by 4 bases; unmatched bases: 5. This CDR3 comprises 17 residues. Germline CDR1 is SGHAT and CDR2 is FQNNGV. The chain's CDR3 is CASSFATSGGATGELFF. DNA of the CDR3: TGTGCCAGCAGCTTCGCCACTAGCGGGGGGGCCACCGGGGAGCTGTTTTTT.

This chain links TRBV5-1 with TRBJ2-5; the match to TRBD2 covers 13 bases. The junction had 9 bases not matched to a gene; V was cut back by 5 bases and J by 5 bases. The CDR3 has 16 amino acids. CDR1 SGHRS and CDR2 YFSETQ come from the germline V gene. CDR3 amino acids: CASSPGTSGIGETQYF. DNA for the CDR3: TGCGCCAGCAGTCCCGGGACTAGCGGGATCGGGGAGACCCAGTACTTC.

The chain carries TRBV27 and TRBJ1-1, with 7 positions matching TRBD1. CDR3 length: 13 amino acids. The V segment lost 8 bases and the J segment 5 bases; nucleotides outside the gene matches: 8. Germline V gene lookup returns CDR1 MNHEY and CDR2 SMNVEV (reference sequence). In DNA form, the CDR3 reads TGTGCCAGCCTGAACAGGGGATGGACTGAAGCTTTCTTT. Translation: CASLNRGWTEAFF.

V is TRBV7-9 and J is TRBJ2-7; 11 bases align to TRBD1. V shed 5 bases and J 4 bases; nucleotides not matched to a gene: 7. Germline CDR1 SEHNR, CDR2 FQNEAQ (reference sequence). The CDR3 extends over 15 amino acids. The CDR3 here is CASSPPRDRGYEQYF. Written as DNA, the CDR3 is TGTGCCAGCAGCCCACCCAGGGACAGGGGGTACGAGCAGTACTTC.

The rearrangement joins TRBV4-1 to TRBJ1-2; the match to TRBD1 covers 11 bases. Germline loops: CDR1 MGHRA, CDR2 YSYEKL. With 0 bases clipped from V and 7 bases from J, the junction kept 1 base outside the gene matches. The CDR3 runs 14 residues. The chain's CDR3 is CASSQEDRGLGYTF. The CDR3 nucleotides are TGCGCCAGCAGCCAAGAGGACAGGGGGCTTGGCTACACCTTC.

The rearrangement joins TRBV5-5 to TRBJ2-3; weak D call: TRBD2 (6 bases). The V end lost 1 base, the J end lost 6 bases, and 18 bases lay between the germline ends. Germline CDR1 is SGHKS and CDR2 is YYEKEE (reference sequence). The CDR3 spans 16 residues. The CDR3: CASSLFSAGLRDTQYF. The DNA for the CDR3 is TGTGCCAGCAGCTTGTTTTCGGCGGGGCTACGGGATACGCAGTATTTT.

The chain has TRBV19 and TRBJ2-1; D possibly corresponds to TRBD2 (7 bases). CDR3 length equals 16 residues. With 7 bases removed from V and 8 bases from J, the gap between germline ends came to 24 bases. CDR1 LNHDA and CDR2 SQIVND come from the germline V gene (reference sequence). For the CDR3, the DNA is TGTGCCAGTACCGCGGGGCGGGGGCATTTCAGGGATGAGCAGTTCTTC. Its protein product is CASTAGRGHFRDEQFF.

The rearrangement joins TRBV4-1 to TRBJ1-5; D gene unclear. CDR3 length: 12 amino acids. Germline lookup yields CDR1 MGHRA and CDR2 YSYEKL. Deletions cut 3 bases from V and 9 bases from J, with 9 bases between. The CDR3: CASSHPEGPQHF. The DNA of the CDR3 is TGCGCCAGCAGCCACCCGGAGGGGCCCCAGCATTTT.

The CDR3 DNA reads as TGTGCCATCAGTGAGTCGGGGGGACTTGGGGCAAATTCACCCCTCCACTTT. Translation gives CAISESGGLGANSPLHF. This chain connects TRBV10-3 to TRBJ1-6; possibly TRBD1 for D (5 bases). Germline loops: CDR1 ENHRY, CDR2 SYGVKD. The CDR3 is made up of 17 amino acids. Trimming took off 0 bases at V and 7 bases at J, with 16 bases between the two ends.

The chain uses TRBV23-1 and TRBJ1-5, with 8 bases that match TRBD1. TRBV23-1 is an ORF, and what it does is uncertain. V was clipped by 3 bases and J by 0 bases; unmatched bases: 7. This CDR3 comprises 17 residues. The CDR3 region has the DNA TGCGCCAGCAGTCATCAGGACAGGGAGTCTAGCAATCAGCCCCAGCATTTT. Protein: CASSHQDRESSNQPQHF.

This chain joins TRBV5-1 and TRBJ1-2; D gene uncertain. Trimming cost V 4 bases and J 0 bases, with 22 bases left between them. Per the germline V gene, CDR1 is SGHRS and CDR2 is YFSETQ. The CDR3 has 18 amino acids. Here the CDR3 reads CASSHITPLASANYGYTF. For the CDR3, the DNA is TGCGCCAGCAGCCACATTACCCCTTTAGCGTCAGCTAACTATGGCTACACCTTC. Full variable domain (outside the CDR3, taken from reference TRBV5-1 and TRBJ1-2): KAGVTQTPRYLIKTRGQQVTLSCSPISGHRSVSWYQQTPGQGLQFLFEYFSETQRNKGNFPGRFSGRQFSNSRSEMNVSTLELGDSALYLCASSHITPLASANYGYTFGSGTRLTVV.

V gene TRBV19 combines with J gene TRBJ1-1; TRBD1 matches at 11 bases. Germline V CDR1 and CDR2: LNHDA, SQIVND (reference sequence). Unmatched junction bases numbered 3, after V lost 3 bases and J lost 12 bases. This CDR3 is built from 12 residues. The CDR3, as DNA: TGTGCCAGTAGTATCGGGACAGGGGGGTCTTTCTTT. It is translated as CASSIGTGGSFF. The variable domain in full, with the rest retrieved from reference TRBV19 and TRBJ1-1, is DGGITQSPKYLFRKEGQNVTLSCEQNLNHDAMYWYRQDPGQGLRLIYYSQIVNDFQKGDIAEGYSVSREKKESFPLTVTSAQKNPTAFYLCASSIGTGGSFFGQGTRLTVV.